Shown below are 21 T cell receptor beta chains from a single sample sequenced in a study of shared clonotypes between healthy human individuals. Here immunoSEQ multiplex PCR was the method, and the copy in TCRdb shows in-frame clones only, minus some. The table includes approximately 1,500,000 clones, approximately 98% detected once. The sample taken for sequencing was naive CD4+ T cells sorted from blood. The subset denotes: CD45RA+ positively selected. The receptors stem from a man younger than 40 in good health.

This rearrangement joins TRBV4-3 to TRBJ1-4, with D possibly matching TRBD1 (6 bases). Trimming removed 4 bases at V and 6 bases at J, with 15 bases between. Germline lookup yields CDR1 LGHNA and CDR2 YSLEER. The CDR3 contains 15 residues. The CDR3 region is CASSLIPGHYEKLFF. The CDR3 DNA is TGCGCCAGCAGCCTTATCCCGGGACACTATGAAAAACTGTTTTTT.

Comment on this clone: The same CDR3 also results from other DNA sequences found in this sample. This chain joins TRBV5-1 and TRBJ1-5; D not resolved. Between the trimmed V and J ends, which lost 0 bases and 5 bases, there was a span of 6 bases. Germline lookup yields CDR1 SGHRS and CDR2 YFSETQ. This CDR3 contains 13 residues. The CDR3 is CASSLEGHQPQHF. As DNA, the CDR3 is TGCGCCAGCAGCTTGGAGGGCCATCAGCCCCAGCATTTT.

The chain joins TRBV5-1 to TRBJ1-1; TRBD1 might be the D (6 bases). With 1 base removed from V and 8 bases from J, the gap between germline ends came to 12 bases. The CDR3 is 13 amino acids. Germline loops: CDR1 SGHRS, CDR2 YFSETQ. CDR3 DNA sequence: TGCGCCAGCAGCTTGTACGGGGGCCGAGAAGCTTTCTTT. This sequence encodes CASSLYGGREAFF.

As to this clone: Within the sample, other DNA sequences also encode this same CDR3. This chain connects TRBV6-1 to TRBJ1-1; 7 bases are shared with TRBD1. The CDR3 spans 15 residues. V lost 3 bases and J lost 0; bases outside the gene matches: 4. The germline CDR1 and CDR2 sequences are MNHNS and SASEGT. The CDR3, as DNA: TGTGCCAGCAGTGAGGGGACAGCTATGAACACTGAAGCTTTCTTT. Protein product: CASSEGTAMNTEAFF.

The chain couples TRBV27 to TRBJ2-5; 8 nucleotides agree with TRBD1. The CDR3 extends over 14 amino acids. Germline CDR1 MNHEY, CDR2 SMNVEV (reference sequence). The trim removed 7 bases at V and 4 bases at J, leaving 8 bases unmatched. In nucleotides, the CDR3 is TGTGCCAGCAATGCACAGGGGGAAGGAGAGACCCAGTACTTC. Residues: CASNAQGEGETQYF.

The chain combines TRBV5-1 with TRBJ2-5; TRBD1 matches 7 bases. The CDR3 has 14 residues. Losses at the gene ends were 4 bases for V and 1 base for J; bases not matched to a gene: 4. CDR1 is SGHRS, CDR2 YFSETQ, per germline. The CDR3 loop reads CASSTGDSQETQYF. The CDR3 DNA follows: TGCGCCAGCAGCACTGGGGACAGCCAAGAGACCCAGTACTTC.

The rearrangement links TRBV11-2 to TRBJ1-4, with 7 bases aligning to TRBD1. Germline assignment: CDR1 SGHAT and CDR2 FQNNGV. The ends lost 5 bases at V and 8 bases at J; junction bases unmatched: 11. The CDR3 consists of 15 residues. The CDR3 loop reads CASSRSDRVREKLFF. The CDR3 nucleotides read TGTGCCAGCAGCCGAAGTGACAGGGTCCGCGAAAAACTGTTTTTT.

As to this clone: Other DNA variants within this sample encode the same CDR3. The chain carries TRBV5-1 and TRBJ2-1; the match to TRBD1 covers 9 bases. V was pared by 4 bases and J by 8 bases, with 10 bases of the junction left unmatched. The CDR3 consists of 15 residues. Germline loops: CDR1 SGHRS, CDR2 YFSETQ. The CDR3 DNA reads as TGCGCCAGCAGCCTGCTGGGACAGGGAATCTATGAGCAGTTCTTC. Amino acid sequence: CASSLLGQGIYEQFF. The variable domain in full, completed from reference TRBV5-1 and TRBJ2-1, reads KAGVTQTPRYLIKTRGQQVTLSCSPISGHRSVSWYQQTPGQGLQFLFEYFSETQRNKGNFPGRFSGRQFSNSRSEMNVSTLELGDSALYLCASSLLGQGIYEQFFGPGTRLTVL.

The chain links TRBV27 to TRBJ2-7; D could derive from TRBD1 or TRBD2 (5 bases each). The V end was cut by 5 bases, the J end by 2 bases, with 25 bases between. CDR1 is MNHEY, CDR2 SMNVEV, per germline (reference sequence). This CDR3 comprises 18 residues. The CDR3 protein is CASSPPKPGPIITYEQYF. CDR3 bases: TGTGCCAGCAGTCCGCCTAAACCGGGACCGATAATTACCTACGAGCAGTACTTC.

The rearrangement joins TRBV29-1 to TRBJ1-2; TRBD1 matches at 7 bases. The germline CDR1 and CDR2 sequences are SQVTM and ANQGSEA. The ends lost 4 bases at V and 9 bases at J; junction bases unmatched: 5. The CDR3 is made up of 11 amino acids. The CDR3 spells CSVGQGYRYTF. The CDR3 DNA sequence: TGCAGCGTTGGACAGGGTTATCGCTACACCTTC.

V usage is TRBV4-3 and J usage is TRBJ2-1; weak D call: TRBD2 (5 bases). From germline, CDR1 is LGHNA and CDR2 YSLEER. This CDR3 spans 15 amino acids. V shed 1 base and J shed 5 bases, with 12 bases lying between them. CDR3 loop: CASSQGGWGDNEQFF. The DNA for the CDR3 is TGCGCCAGCAGCCAAGGGGGTTGGGGAGACAATGAGCAGTTCTTC.

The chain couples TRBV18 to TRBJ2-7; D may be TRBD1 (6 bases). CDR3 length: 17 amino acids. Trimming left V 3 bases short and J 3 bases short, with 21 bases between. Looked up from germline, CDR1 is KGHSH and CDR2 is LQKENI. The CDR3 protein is CASSPRVSGQGNYEQYF. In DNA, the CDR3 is TGTGCCAGCTCACCTCGGGTCAGCGGTCAGGGGAACTACGAGCAGTACTTC.

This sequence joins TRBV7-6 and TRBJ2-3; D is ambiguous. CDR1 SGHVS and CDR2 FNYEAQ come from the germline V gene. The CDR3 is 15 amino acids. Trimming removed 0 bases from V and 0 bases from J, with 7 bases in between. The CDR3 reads CASSLAVGSTDTQYF. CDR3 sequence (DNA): TGTGCCAGCAGCTTAGCTGTGGGAAGCACAGATACGCAGTATTTT.

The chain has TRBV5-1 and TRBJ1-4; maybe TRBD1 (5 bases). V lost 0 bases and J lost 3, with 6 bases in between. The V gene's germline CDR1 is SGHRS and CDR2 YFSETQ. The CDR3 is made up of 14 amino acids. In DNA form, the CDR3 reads TGCGCCAGCAGCTTGGAAGGGGCTAATGAAAAACTGTTTTTT. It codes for CASSLEGANEKLFF.

The CDR3 reads CASSPSPGVAYNEQFF. The CDR3 DNA reads as TGTGCCAGCTCACCATCCCCGGGAGTGGCCTACAATGAGCAGTTCTTC. The chain uses TRBV18 and TRBJ2-1; D perhaps matches TRBD2 (6 bases). Germline CDR1 KGHSH, CDR2 LQKENI. The CDR3 length is 16 residues. The V and J ends lost 2 bases and 2 bases respectively, with 13 bases between them.

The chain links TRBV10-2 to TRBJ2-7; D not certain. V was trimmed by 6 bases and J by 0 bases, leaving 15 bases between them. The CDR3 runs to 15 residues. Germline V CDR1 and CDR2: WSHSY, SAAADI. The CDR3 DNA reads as TGCGCCAGCAGCCCAGGTCAAGGGCCCTCCTACGAGCAGTACTTC. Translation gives CASSPGQGPSYEQYF.

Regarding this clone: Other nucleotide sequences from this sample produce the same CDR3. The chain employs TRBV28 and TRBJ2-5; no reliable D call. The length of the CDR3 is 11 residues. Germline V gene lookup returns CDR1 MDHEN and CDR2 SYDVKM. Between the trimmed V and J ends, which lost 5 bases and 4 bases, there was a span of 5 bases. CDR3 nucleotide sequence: TGTGCCAGCAGTCCACGAGAGACCCAGTACTTC. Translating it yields CASSPRETQYF. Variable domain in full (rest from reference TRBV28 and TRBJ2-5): DVKVTQSSRYLVKRTGEKVFLECVQDMDHENMFWYRQDPGLGLRLIYFSYDVKMKEKGDIPEGYSVSREKKERFSLILESASTNQTSMYLCASSPRETQYFGPGTRLLVL.

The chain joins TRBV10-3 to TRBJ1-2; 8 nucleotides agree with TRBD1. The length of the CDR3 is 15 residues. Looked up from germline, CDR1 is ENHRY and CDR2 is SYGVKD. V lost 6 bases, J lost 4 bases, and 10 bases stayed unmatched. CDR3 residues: CAISEKTGEGYGYTF. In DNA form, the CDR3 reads TGTGCCATCAGCGAAAAGACAGGGGAGGGCTATGGCTACACCTTC.

The CDR3 DNA follows: TGTGCCAGCAGTGAAGCCGGGACACCTCGGTACGAGCAGTACTTC. Residues: CASSEAGTPRYEQYF. The chain recombines TRBV6-1 with TRBJ2-7; the D gene is possibly TRBD1 (6 bases). Germline V gene sequence: CDR1 MNHNS, CDR2 SASEGT. This CDR3 region has 15 residues. Trimming took off 0 bases at V and 4 bases at J, with 13 bases between the two ends.

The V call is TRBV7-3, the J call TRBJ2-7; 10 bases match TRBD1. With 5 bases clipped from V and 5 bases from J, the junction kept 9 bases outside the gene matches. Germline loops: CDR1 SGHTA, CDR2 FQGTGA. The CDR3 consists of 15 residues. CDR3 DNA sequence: TGTGCCAGCAGCCCCCAGAGCGGGACAGGGGACGAGCAGTACTTC. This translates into CASSPQSGTGDEQYF.

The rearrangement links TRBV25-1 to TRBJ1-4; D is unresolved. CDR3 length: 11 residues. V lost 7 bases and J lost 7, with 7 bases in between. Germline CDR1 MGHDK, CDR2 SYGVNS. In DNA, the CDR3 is TGTGCCAGCACCCTCGGTGAAAAACTGTTTTTT. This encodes CASTLGEKLFF.